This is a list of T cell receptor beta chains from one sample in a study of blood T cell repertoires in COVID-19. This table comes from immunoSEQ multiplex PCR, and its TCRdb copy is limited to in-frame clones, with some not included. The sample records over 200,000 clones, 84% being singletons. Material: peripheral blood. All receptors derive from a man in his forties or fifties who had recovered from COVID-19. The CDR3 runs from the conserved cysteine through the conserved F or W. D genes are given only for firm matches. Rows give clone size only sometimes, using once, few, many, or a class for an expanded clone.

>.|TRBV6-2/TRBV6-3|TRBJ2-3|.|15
CASSADYLSFDTQYF
TGTGCCAGCAGTGCGGACTACCTGAGTTTCGATACGCAGTATTTT
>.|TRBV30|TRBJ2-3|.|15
CAWSGGRGGPDTQYF
TGTGCCTGGAGTGGCGGGCGGGGTGGCCCAGATACGCAGTATTTT
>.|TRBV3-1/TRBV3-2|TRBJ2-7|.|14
CASSRVPDSYEQYF
TGTGCCAGCAGCCGTGTACCGGACAGCTACGAGCAGTACTTC
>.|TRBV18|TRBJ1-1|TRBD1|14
CASSIQGENTEAFF
TGTGCCAGCTCAATACAGGGGGAGAACACTGAAGCTTTCTTT
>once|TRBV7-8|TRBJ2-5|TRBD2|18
CASSLHRTSGRMGETQYF
TGTGCCAGCAGCTTACATCGTACTAGCGGGAGAATGGGGGAGACCCAGTACTTC
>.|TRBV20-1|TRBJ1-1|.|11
CSAFKNTEAFF
TGCAGTGCATTCAAGAACACTGAAGCTTTCTTT
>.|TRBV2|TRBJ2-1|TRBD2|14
CASMGLAGDSEQFF
TGTGCCAGCATGGGACTAGCGGGGGACTCAGAGCAGTTCTTC
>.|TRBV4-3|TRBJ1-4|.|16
CASSYQAGRAFEKLFF
TGCGCCAGCAGCTATCAGGCGGGGCGGGCTTTTGAAAAACTGTTTTTT
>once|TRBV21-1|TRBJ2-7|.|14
CASENRGRIHEQYF
TGTGCCAGCGAAAACAGGGGTCGGATCCACGAGCAGTACTTC
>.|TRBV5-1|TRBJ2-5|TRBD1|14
CASTSQGAPETQYF
TGCGCCAGCACCTCCCAGGGGGCTCCAGAGACCCAGTACTTC
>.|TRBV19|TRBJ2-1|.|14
CASSLLEGLNEQFF
TGTGCCAGTAGTCTTCTAGAGGGCTTGAATGAGCAGTTCTTC
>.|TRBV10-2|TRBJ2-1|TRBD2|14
CASSLTSGQREQFF
TGCGCCAGCAGTTTGACTAGCGGACAACGTGAGCAGTTCTTC
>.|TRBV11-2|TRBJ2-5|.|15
CASSIRKLVSETQYF
TGTGCCAGCAGCATCCGGAAACTAGTATCGGAGACCCAGTACTTC
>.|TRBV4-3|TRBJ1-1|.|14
CASSQSGSNTEAFF
TGCGCCAGCAGCCAGTCGGGGTCAAACACTGAAGCTTTCTTT
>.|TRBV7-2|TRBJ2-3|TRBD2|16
CASSLLLAVDADTQYF
TGTGCCAGCAGCTTACTCCTAGCGGTAGATGCAGATACGCAGTATTTT
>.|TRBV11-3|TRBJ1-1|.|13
CASSLGSVRGAFF
TGTGCCAGCAGCTTAGGCTCGGTCAGGGGAGCTTTCTTT
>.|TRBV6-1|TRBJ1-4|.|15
CASSENRGLMTELFF
TGTGCCAGCAGTGAAAATCGGGGTCTTATGACGGAACTGTTTTTT
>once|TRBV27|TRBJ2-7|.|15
CASGFDKGEYYEQYF
TGTGCCAGCGGATTCGACAAGGGGGAGTACTACGAGCAGTACTTC
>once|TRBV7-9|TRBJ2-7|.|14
CASSPPQGSYEQYF
TGTGCCAGCAGCCCCCCACAGGGTTCCTACGAGCAGTACTTC
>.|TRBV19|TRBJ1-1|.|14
CASSQTSGYTEAFF
TGTGCCAGTAGCCAAACTTCGGGTTACACTGAAGCTTTCTTT
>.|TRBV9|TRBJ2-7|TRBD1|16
CASSVSGTGLTYEQYF
TGTGCCAGCAGCGTAAGCGGGACAGGGTTGACCTACGAGCAGTACTTC
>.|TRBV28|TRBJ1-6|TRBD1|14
CASSPEGARSPLHF
TGTGCCAGCAGCCCAGAGGGGGCGAGATCACCCCTCCACTTT
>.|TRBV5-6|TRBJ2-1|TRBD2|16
CASSPILAGAYNEQFF
TGTGCCAGCAGCCCTATACTAGCGGGAGCGTACAATGAGCAGTTCTTC